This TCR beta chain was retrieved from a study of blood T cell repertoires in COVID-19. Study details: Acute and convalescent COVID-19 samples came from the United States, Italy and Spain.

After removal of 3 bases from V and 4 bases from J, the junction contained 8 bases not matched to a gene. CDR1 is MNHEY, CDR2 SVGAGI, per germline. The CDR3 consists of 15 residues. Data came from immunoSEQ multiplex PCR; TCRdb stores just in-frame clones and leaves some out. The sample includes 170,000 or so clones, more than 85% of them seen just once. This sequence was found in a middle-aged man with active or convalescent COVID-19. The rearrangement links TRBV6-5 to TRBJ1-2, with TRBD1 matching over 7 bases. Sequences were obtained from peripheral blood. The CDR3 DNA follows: TGTGCCAGCAGTTATCCTGGACAGGCCATCTATGGCTACACCTTC. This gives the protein CASSYPGQAIYGYTF.